Listed below are T cell receptor beta chains from one sample, sequenced in a study of post-analysis software for immune sequencing data. Via MiXCR, TCRdb re-called the PCR reads, giving one row per CDR3 protein. This sample carries about 460,000 distinct CDR3 sequences, roughly 45% of them seen once, and the ten largest clones take around 10%. Sequenced: blood. These receptors all come from a girl between 5 and 17 years old with multiple sclerosis. Both conserved end residues are part of each CDR3. The D gene is left open where the match is weak. Some rows have no size entry. The others give once, few or many, or a class for an expanded clone.

J | size | V | D | CDR3 | DNA
TRBJ2-1 | . | TRBV11-3 | . | CASSPGWQGYNEQFF | TGTGCCAGCAGCCCCGGGTGGCAGGGCTACAATGAGCAGTTCTTC
TRBJ2-1 | few | TRBV29-1 | . | CSGNTGADNEQFF | TGCAGCGGCAACACGGGGGCCGACAATGAGCAGTTCTTC
TRBJ2-5 | . | TRBV29-1 | . | CSVEGQQETQYF | TGCAGCGTTGAGGGGCAGCAAGAGACCCAGTACTTC
TRBJ1-3 | . | TRBV3-1 | . | CAASRSNTIYF | TGTGCTGCCTCGAGGTCGAACACCATATATTTT
TRBJ2-1 | few | TRBV18 | . | CASSPEVNSPPDEQFF | TGTGCCAGCTCACCGGAAGTAAACAGCCCCCCCGATGAGCAGTTCTTC
TRBJ1-1 | few | TRBV20-1 | . | CSARGLRGAEAFF | TGCAGTGCTCGGGGCCTAAGGGGTGCTGAAGCTTTCTTT
TRBJ2-5 | few | TRBV12-3/TRBV12-4 | TRBD1 | CASRRTGDSRVETQYF | TGTGCCAGCAGGAGAACCGGGGACAGTCGGGTGGAGACCCAGTACTTC
TRBJ2-7 | . | TRBV11-2 | TRBD1 | CASSSLRDRDYEQYF | TGTGCCAGCAGCTCCCTAAGGGACAGGGACTACGAGCAGTACTTC
TRBJ2-4 | . | TRBV19 | TRBD1 | CASSIRQGRDGIQCF | TGTGCCAGTAGTATACGACAGGGACGGGATGGTATTCAGTGCTTC
TRBJ2-1 | . | TRBV20-1 | . | CSARPESYNEQFF | TGCAGTGCCCGGCCGGAGTCCTACAATGAGCAGTTCTTC
TRBJ2-4 | . | TRBV6-5 | . | CATYSSVRQYF | TGTGCCACCTACTCTAGCGTCAGGCAGTACTTC
TRBJ2-1 | . | TRBV27 | TRBD2 | CASRGLGYNEQFF | TGTGCCAGCAGGGGACTAGGATACAATGAGCAGTTCTTC
TRBJ1-4 | . | TRBV20-1 | . | CSARDGPYNEKLFF | TGCAGTGCTAGAGATGGACCTTATAATGAAAAACTGTTTTTT
TRBJ2-3 | . | TRBV6-6 | TRBD2 | CASSLLAGGVDTQYF | TGTGCCAGCAGTTTACTAGCGGGAGGGGTAGATACGCAGTATTTT
TRBJ2-4 | . | TRBV7-9 | . | CASSQPRGTENIQYF | TGTGCCAGCAGCCAACCAAGGGGGACGGAAAACATTCAGTACTTC
TRBJ1-1 | . | TRBV15 | . | CATSRDWRQPEAFF | TGTGCCACCAGCAGAGATTGGCGACAGCCTGAAGCTTTCTTT
TRBJ2-7 | . | TRBV4-1 | TRBD2 | CASSRIAGGREQYF | TGCGCCAGCAGCCGAATAGCGGGAGGGCGCGAGCAGTACTTC
TRBJ1-4 | . | TRBV20-1 | . | CSAPRVGEKRFF | TGCAGTGCCCCCCGTGTGGGGGAAAAACGGTTTTTT